Below are 17 T cell receptor beta chains sequenced from a single sample in a study of response to subunit inactivated influenza vaccine. TCRdb called the RT-PCR reads again in MiXCR, with one record for every CDR3 protein. The sample includes around 570,000 distinct CDR3 sequences, about 11% of them seen just once. This sample was shared with a second study, whose subject was T cells expressing NK-cell markers. That work adds: Template switching by 5'RACE with UMIs generated the TCR beta cDNA.

The material was PBMCs from blood, obtained on the day of vaccination. All receptors come from a man aged 50-59 years who received an inactivated influenza vaccine.

In this sample, this clonotype turned up a few times. The chain recombines TRBV7-2 with TRBJ2-3; 9 positions match TRBD2. This CDR3 is 17 amino acids long. V shed 1 base, J shed 3 bases, and the junction held 8 bases outside the gene matches. CDR1 and CDR2 from the germline V gene are SGHTA and FQGNSA. CDR3 in amino acids: CASSLVAGVLRTDTQYF. The DNA for the CDR3 is TGTGCCAGCAGCTTAGTAGCGGGGGTTCTTAGAACAGATACGCAGTATTTT.

This sequence joins TRBV7-2 and TRBJ2-2, with D hard to call. Between the trimmed V and J ends, which lost 1 base and 7 bases, there was a span of 10 bases. CDR3 length: 14 amino acids. The germline V gene encodes CDR1 SGHTA and CDR2 FQGNSA. The CDR3 DNA is TGTGCCAGCAGCTTAGTGAGCTTGGGCGGGGAGCTGTTTTTT. Its protein product is CASSLVSLGGELFF.

This clonotype was seen repeatedly, ten times or more. J is TRBJ2-7 and V is TRBV6-2 or TRBV6-3; 7 positions match TRBD1. V gave up 11 bases and J gave up 5 bases; unmatched junction bases: 9. CDR3 length: 12 amino acids. Germline lookup yields CDR1 MNHEY and CDR2 SVGEGT. The CDR3 sequence: CAGSRDSHEQYF. In nucleotides, the CDR3 is TGTGCCGGCTCCCGGGACAGCCACGAGCAGTACTTC.

This clonotype was recorded at least ten times. Mismatch with germline at one junction end may stem from a read error. The chain employs TRBV7-7 and TRBJ2-4; D ambiguous. The CDR3 has 14 residues. Germline CDR1 and CDR2: SSHAT and FNYEAQ (reference sequence). CDR3 region: CASSPITAKNIQYF. In DNA, the CDR3 is TGTGCTAGCAGCCCTATCACCGCCAAAAACATTCAGTACTTC.

The table lists this clonotype with many counts. The chain has TRBV27 and TRBJ2-7; 9 nucleotides align to TRBD1. The germline gives CDR1 MNHEY, CDR2 SMNVEV (reference sequence). CDR3 size: 13 residues. The trim removed 3 bases at V and 6 bases at J, leaving 3 bases unmatched. DNA of the CDR3: TGTGCCAGCAGTTTGGACAGGGGACGCGAGCAGTACTTC. It is translated as CASSLDRGREQYF.

In this sample, this clonotype turned up a few times. Compared with germline, one end of the junction differs, possibly owing to a read error. The rearrangement links TRBV7-7 to TRBJ2-7; no firm D call. Germline CDR1 SSHAT, CDR2 FNYEAQ (reference sequence). The length of the CDR3 is 14 residues. The CDR3 sequence: CASSLDANSYEQYF. CDR3 in DNA: TGTGCTAGCAGCTTAGATGCTAACTCCTACGAGCAGTACTTC.

This chain connects TRBV4-3 to TRBJ1-2; D gene unclear. The CDR3 consists of 13 residues. The V gene lost 4 bases and the J gene lost 3 bases, with 9 bases spanning the gap. CDR1 and CDR2 from the germline V gene are LGHNA and YSLEER. CDR3 DNA sequence: TGCGCCAGCAGCCCAAGTGTAGACTATGGCTACACCTTC. Its translation is CASSPSVDYGYTF.

The sample holds many counts of this clonotype. This chain uses TRBV7-9 with TRBJ1-6; no clear D. V shed 5 bases and J shed 7 bases, with 15 bases lying between them. Germline CDR1 reads SEHNR; CDR2 reads FQNEAQ (reference sequence). The CDR3 extends over 15 amino acids. CDR3 nucleotide sequence: TGTGCCAGCAGCCGCCACAGACTTCGGAATTCACCCCTCCACTTT. This sequence encodes CASSRHRLRNSPLHF.

This chain joins TRBV7-9 and TRBJ2-7; 10 bases line up with TRBD2. V lost 6 bases to trimming and J lost 3 bases; unmatched junction nucleotides: 8. Germline-derived CDR1 and CDR2 are SEHNR and FQNEAQ (reference sequence). The length of the CDR3 is 15 residues. DNA for the CDR3: TGTGCCAGCAGTCCTAGCGGGGGTCCCCACTACGAGCAGTACTTC. Its protein is CASSPSGGPHYEQYF.

This clonotype showed up just a few times. This chain connects TRBV7-8 to TRBJ2-7; 10 nucleotides line up with TRBD1. CDR3 length equals 14 residues. The V segment lost 5 bases and the J segment 3 bases; nucleotides outside the gene matches: 4. CDR1 is SGHVS and CDR2 is FQNEAQ in the germline V gene. CDR3 DNA sequence: TGTGCCAGCAGCCGATGGGACAGGGGCTACGAGCAGTACTTC. Amino acid sequence: CASSRWDRGYEQYF.

This clonotype turned up a few times. The genes are TRBV20-1 and TRBJ2-6; 15 positions agree with TRBD2. CDR1 is DFQATT, CDR2 SNEGSKA, per germline (reference sequence). V lost 1 base to trimming and J lost 0 bases; unmatched junction nucleotides: 4. The CDR3 length is 19 residues. CDR3 protein: CSARGGGLAGGSGANVLTF. The CDR3 nucleotides are TGCAGTGCTAGAGGTGGGGGACTAGCGGGAGGCTCTGGGGCCAACGTCCTGACTTTC.

This clonotype was picked up many times. V is TRBV5-1 and J is TRBJ1-4; D call uncertain. This CDR3 contains 16 residues. Germline loops: CDR1 SGHRS, CDR2 YFSETQ. Between the trimmed V and J ends, which lost 4 bases and 5 bases, there was a span of 18 bases. The chain's CDR3 is CASSVGFGQMNEKLFF. DNA of the CDR3: TGCGCCAGCAGCGTAGGTTTTGGGCAGATGAATGAAAAACTGTTTTTT.

A remark on this clonotype: The conserved phenylalanine or tryptophan is not found at the CDR3 terminus, so this likely reflects a read error. V usage is TRBV5-1 and J usage is TRBJ2-1; 8 bases map to TRBD1. V lost 0 bases and J lost 6; bases outside the gene matches: 5. This CDR3 is 15 amino acids long. Germline V gives CDR1 SGHRS, CDR2 YFSETQ. CDR3 sequence reads: CASSLDGQGVNEQFC. Written as DNA, the CDR3 is TGCGCCAGCAGCTTGGACGGACAGGGAGTCAATGAGCAGTTCTGC.

This clonotype has at least ten counts. The V and J genes are TRBV12-3 or TRBV12-4 and TRBJ2-7; no clear D gene. The CDR3 has 11 residues. Trimming shortened V by 8 bases and J by 3 bases, and 8 bases separated the two germline ends. CDR3 in DNA: TGTGCCAGCGCGACACTCTACGAGCAGTACTTC. This encodes CASATLYEQYF.

This clonotype was seen many times. The chain uses TRBV7-2 and TRBJ1-6; D is ambiguous. CDR3 length: 14 amino acids. V dropped 5 bases and J dropped 7 bases, with 12 bases sitting between them. Germline V gene lookup returns CDR1 SGHTA and CDR2 FQGNSA. This CDR3 reads CASSPGHSNSPLHF. DNA for the CDR3: TGTGCCAGCAGCCCGGGCCACTCCAATTCACCCCTCCACTTT.

V is TRBV7-9 and J is TRBJ2-5, with 9 bases fitting TRBD1. The CDR3 spans 14 residues. After removal of 5 bases from V and 5 bases from J, the junction contained 6 bases not matched to a gene. CDR1 is SEHNR and CDR2 is FQNEAQ in the germline V gene (reference sequence). CDR3 loop: CASSAGTGRETQYF. In DNA form, the CDR3 reads TGTGCCAGCAGCGCCGGGACAGGGAGGGAGACCCAGTACTTC.

The chain has TRBV6-5 and TRBJ2-1; TRBD2 matches 8 bases. Germline-derived CDR1 and CDR2 are MNHEY and SVGAGI. The length of the CDR3 is 19 residues. The V and J ends lost 0 bases and 4 bases, in that order; junction bases with no gene match: 14. CDR3 DNA: TGTGCCAGCAGTTACTCGGCCTTGACGGGAGGGCCCCTTTACAATGAGCAGTTCTTC. It specifies CASSYSALTGGPLYNEQFF.